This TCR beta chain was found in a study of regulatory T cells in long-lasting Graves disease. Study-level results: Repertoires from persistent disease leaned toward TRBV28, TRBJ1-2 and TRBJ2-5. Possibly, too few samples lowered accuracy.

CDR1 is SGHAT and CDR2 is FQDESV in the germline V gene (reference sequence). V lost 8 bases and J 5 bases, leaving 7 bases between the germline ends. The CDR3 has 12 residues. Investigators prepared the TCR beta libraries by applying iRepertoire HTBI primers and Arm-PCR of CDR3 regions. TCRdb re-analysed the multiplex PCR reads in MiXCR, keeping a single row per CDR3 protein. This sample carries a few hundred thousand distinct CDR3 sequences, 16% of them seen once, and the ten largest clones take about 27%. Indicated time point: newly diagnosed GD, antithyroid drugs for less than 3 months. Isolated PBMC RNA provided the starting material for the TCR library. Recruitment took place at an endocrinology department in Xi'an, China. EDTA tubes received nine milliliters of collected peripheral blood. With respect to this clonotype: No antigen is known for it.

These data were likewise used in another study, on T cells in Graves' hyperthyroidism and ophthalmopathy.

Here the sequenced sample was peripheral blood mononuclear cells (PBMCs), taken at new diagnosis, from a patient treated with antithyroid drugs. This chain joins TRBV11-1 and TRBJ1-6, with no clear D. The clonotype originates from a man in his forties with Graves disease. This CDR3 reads CASAGNNSPLHF. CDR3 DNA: TGTGCCAGCGCGGGTAATAATTCACCCCTCCACTTT.